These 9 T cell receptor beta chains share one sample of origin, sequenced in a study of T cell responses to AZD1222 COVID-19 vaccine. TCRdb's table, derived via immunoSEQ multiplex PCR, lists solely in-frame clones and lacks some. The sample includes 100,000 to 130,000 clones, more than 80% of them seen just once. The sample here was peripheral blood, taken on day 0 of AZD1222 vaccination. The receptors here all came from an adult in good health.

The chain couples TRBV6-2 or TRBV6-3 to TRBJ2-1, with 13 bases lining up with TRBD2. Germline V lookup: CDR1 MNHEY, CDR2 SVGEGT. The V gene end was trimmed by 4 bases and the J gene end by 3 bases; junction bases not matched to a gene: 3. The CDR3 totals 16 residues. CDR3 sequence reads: CASSSRTSGSYNEQFF. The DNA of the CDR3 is TGTGCCAGCAGTTCCCGGACTAGCGGGAGCTACAATGAGCAGTTCTTC.

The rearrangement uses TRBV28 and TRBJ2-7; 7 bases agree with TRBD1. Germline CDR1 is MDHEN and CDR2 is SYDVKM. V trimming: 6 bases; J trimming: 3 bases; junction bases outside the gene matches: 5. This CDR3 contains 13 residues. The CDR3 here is CASRRTGGYEQYF. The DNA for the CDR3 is TGTGCCAGCAGGAGGACAGGAGGCTACGAGCAGTACTTC.

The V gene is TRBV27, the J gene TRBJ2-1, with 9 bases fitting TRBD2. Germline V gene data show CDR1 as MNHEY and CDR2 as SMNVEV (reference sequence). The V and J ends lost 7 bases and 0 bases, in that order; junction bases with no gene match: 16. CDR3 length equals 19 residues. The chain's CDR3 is CASTLGSSGVGGSYNEQFF. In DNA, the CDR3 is TGTGCCAGCACTCTTGGATCTAGCGGGGTTGGTGGCTCCTACAATGAGCAGTTCTTC.

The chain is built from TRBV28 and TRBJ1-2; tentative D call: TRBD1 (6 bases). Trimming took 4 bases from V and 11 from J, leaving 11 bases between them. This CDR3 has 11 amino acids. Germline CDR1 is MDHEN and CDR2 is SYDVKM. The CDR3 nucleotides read TGTGCCAGCAGTTCGCCAGGGGTTTACACCTTC. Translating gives CASSSPGVYTF.

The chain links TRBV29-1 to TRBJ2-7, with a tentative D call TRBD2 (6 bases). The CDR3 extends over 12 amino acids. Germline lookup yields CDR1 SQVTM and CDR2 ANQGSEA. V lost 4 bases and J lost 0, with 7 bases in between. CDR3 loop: CSVGRVSYEQYF. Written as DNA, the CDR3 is TGCAGCGTTGGGAGGGTCTCCTACGAGCAGTACTTC.

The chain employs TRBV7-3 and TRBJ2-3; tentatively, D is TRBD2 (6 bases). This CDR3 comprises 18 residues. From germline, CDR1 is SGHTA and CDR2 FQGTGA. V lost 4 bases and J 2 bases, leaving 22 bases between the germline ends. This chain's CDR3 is CASSSGFPPGEYTDTQYF. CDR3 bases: TGTGCCAGCAGCTCCGGTTTTCCCCCGGGGGAGTACACAGATACGCAGTATTTT.

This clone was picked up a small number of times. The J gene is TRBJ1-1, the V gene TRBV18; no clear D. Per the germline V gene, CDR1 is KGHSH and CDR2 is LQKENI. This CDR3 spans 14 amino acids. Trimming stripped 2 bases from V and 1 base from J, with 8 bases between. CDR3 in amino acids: CASSPSAANTEAFF. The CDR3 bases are TGTGCCAGCTCACCATCTGCGGCGAACACTGAAGCTTTCTTT.

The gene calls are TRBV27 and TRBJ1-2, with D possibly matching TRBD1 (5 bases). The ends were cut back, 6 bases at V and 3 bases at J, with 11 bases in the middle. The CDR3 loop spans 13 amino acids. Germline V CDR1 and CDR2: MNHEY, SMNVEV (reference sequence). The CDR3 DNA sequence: TGTGCCAGCAGCTCAGGGCCTGACTATGGCTACACCTTC. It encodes CASSSGPDYGYTF.

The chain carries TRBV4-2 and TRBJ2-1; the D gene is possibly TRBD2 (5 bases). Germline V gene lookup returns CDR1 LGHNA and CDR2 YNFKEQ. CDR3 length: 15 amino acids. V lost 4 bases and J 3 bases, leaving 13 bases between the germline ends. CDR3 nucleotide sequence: TGTGCCAGCAGCCGACCCGGGATTAACTACAATGAGCAGTTCTTC. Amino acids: CASSRPGINYNEQFF.